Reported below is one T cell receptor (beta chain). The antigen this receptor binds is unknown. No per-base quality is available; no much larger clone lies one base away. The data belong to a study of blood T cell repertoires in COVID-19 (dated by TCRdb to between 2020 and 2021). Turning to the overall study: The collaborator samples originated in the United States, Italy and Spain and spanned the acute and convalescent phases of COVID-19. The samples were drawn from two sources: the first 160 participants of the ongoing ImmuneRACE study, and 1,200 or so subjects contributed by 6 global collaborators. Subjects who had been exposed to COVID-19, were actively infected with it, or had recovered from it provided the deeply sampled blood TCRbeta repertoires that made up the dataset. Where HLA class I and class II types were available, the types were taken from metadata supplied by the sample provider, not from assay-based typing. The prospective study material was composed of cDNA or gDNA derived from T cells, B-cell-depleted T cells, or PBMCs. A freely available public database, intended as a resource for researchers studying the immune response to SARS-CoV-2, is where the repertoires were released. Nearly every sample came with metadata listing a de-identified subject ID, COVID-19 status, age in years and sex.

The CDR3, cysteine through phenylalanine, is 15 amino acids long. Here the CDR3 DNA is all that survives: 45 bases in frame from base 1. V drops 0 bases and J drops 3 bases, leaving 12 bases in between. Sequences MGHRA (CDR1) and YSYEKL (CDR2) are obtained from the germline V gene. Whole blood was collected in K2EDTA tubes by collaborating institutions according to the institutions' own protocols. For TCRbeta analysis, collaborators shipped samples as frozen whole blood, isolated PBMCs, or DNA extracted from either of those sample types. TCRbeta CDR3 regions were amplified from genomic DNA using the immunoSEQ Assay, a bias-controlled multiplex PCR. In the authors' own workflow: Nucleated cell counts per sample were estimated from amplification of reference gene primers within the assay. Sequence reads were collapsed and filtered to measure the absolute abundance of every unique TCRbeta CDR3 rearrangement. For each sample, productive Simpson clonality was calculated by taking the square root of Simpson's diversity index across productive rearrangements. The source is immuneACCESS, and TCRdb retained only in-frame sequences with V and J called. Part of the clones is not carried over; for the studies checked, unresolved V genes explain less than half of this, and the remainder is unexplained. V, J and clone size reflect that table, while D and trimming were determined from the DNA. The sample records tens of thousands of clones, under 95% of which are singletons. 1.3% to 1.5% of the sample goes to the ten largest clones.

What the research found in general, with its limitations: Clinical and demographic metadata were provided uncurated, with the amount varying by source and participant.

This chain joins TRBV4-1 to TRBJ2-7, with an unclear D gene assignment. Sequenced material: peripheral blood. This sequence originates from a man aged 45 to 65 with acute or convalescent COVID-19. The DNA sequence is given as TGCGCCAGCAGCCAAGATACAGATTTCCGCTACGAGCAGTACTTC. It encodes CASSQDTDFRYEQYF.